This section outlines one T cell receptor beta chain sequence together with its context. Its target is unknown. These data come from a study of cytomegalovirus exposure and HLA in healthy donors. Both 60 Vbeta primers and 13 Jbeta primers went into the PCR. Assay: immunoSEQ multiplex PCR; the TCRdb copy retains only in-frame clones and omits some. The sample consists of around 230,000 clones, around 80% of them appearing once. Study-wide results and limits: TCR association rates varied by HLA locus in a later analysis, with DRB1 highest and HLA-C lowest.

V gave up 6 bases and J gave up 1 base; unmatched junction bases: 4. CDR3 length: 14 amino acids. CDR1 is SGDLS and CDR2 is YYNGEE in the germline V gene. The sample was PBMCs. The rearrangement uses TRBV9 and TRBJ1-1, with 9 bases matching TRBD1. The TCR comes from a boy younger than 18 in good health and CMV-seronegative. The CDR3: CASTPGQGNTEAFF. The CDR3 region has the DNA TGTGCCAGCACCCCGGGACAGGGGAACACTGAAGCTTTCTTT. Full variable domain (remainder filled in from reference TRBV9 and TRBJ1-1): DSGVTQTPKHLITATGQRVTLRCSPRSGDLSVYWYQQSLDQGLQFLIQYYNGEERAKGNILERFSAQQFPDLHSELNLSSLELGDSALYFCASTPGQGNTEAFFGQGTRLTVV.